These 23 T cell receptor beta chains were all obtained from the same sample, sequenced in a study of identical twins. One entry per CDR3 protein results from TCRdb running MiXCR on the 5' RACE reads. Seen here are about 190,000 distinct CDR3 sequences, about a sixth observed once, and the top ten hold about 38%. These data also featured in a second study, about T cells expressing NK-cell markers.

What was sequenced was CD8+ T cells sorted from blood. All receptors come from a woman between 18 and 29 years old in good health.

The genes are TRBV6-5 and TRBJ2-7; a weak D match, TRBD1 (7 bases). Germline values: CDR1 MNHEY, CDR2 SVGAGI. This CDR3 has 14 amino acids. V lost 3 bases, J lost 3 bases, and 12 bases lay in between. This chain's CDR3 is CASSYGTAGYEQYF. The CDR3 region has the DNA TGTGCCAGCAGTTATGGGACAGCGGGCTACGAGCAGTACTTC.

This clonotype was detected ten times or more. The rearrangement joins TRBV29-1 to TRBJ1-1; no clear D. The CDR3 has 13 amino acids. V shed 7 bases and J shed 4 bases, with 16 bases lying between them. Germline loops: CDR1 SQVTM, CDR2 ANQGSEA. CDR3 DNA sequence: TGCAGCGGTCTCGTTACCGGCAGCACTGAAGCTTTCTTT. Amino acid sequence: CSGLVTGSTEAFF.

This clonotype was seen only a few times. The chain carries TRBV3-1 and TRBJ2-1; D unresolved. The V and J ends lost 2 bases and 2 bases respectively, with 10 bases between them. This CDR3 comprises 15 residues. Germline V CDR1 and CDR2: LGHDT, YNNKEL (reference sequence). CDR3 sequence (DNA): TGTGCCAGCAGCCAATTGGCCACCCCCTACAATGAGCAGTTCTTC. Translated: CASSQLATPYNEQFF.

This clonotype was observed at least ten times. V is TRBV29-1 and J is TRBJ2-6; D is perhaps TRBD1 or TRBD2 (5 bases each). The V end was cut by 5 bases, the J end by 0 bases, with 8 bases between. The CDR3 has 14 residues. In germline, CDR1 is SQVTM, CDR2 ANQGSEA. The CDR3 sequence is CSVRDHSGANVLTF. The CDR3, as DNA: TGCAGCGTTCGGGACCACTCTGGGGCCAACGTCCTGACTTTC.

This clonotype was detected a few times. J is TRBJ2-7 and V is TRBV7-6; 7 positions agree with TRBD1. The CDR3 spans 15 residues. V was pared by 5 bases and J by 2 bases, with 9 bases of the junction left unmatched. Germline CDR1 reads SGHVS; CDR2 reads FNYEAQ. CDR3 amino acids: CASSQGDNNAYEQYF. For the CDR3, the DNA is TGTGCCAGCAGCCAGGGGGACAACAATGCCTACGAGCAGTACTTC.

This chain joins TRBV6-1 and TRBJ2-1; no definite D call. The CDR3 has 14 residues. V was clipped by 4 bases and J by 4 bases, with 11 bases between them. Germline CDR1 and CDR2: MNHNS and SASEGT. The CDR3 protein is CASSVDLRYNEQFF. The CDR3 DNA reads TGTGCCAGCAGTGTAGACTTAAGGTACAATGAGCAGTTCTTC.

This clonotype appeared a few times. The CDR3: CASSFDREQGGDFF. The CDR3 DNA reads as TGTGCCAGCAGCTTCGACCGTGAGCAGGGTGGGGATTTCTTT. The rearrangement joins TRBV5-6 to TRBJ1-1, with TRBD1 as a possible D gene (5 bases). The germline V gene encodes CDR1 SGHDT and CDR2 YYEEEE. CDR3 length: 14 amino acids. With 2 bases removed from V and 13 bases from J, the gap between germline ends came to 21 bases.

This clonotype turned up a few times. The rearrangement joins TRBV5-1 to TRBJ2-3; unclear D gene. V lost 3 bases, J lost 0 bases, and 14 bases lay in between. This CDR3 region has 16 residues. Germline V gene lookup returns CDR1 SGHRS and CDR2 YFSETQ. DNA of the CDR3: TGCGCCAGCAGCTCTCCGAAATTTACTAGCACAGATACGCAGTATTTT. Residues: CASSSPKFTSTDTQYF.

Worth noting for this clonotype: The junction does not match germline at one end; this may be a read error. This chain connects TRBV12-3 or TRBV12-4 to TRBJ2-4, with 15 bases identical to TRBD2. The CDR3 is 15 residues long. The CDR3 bases are TGTGCCAGCAGTTTTGAAACTGGACTAGCGGGAGGGATGCACTTC. Amino acid sequence: CASSFETGLAGGMHF.

This clonotype came up many times. V is TRBV3-1 and J is TRBJ2-7, with a possible D match to TRBD2 (8 bases). The V gene lost 8 bases and the J gene lost 2 bases, with 13 bases spanning the gap. This CDR3 has 13 residues. From germline, CDR1 is LGHDT and CDR2 YNNKEL (reference sequence). The CDR3 DNA reads TGTGCCAGCCAGGGGGGACTAGCCTACGAGCAGTACTTC. It translates to CASQGGLAYEQYF.

There are a few counts of this clonotype. The V gene is TRBV6-5, the J gene TRBJ2-7, with D unclear. The CDR3 sequence is 14 residues long. The V gene's germline CDR1 is MNHEY and CDR2 SVGAGI. V lost 2 bases to trimming and J lost 3 bases, with 11 bases between them. CDR3 region: CASSYRVYGYEQYF. Here the CDR3 DNA reads TGTGCCAGCAGTTACCGTGTGTATGGCTACGAGCAGTACTTC.

The chain recombines TRBV20-1 with TRBJ2-5; 10 bases map to TRBD2. The V gene's germline CDR1 is DFQATT and CDR2 SNEGSKA (reference sequence). With V trimmed by 0 bases and J by 9 bases, 7 bases remained unmatched. The length of the CDR3 is 14 residues. In DNA, the CDR3 is TGCAGTGCTAGAGATCTCAGCGGGGGGGAGTCCCAGTACTTC. As protein: CSARDLSGGESQYF.

The chain joins TRBV12-3 or TRBV12-4 to TRBJ1-1; D remains ambiguous. The ends were cut back, 11 bases at V and 6 bases at J, with 10 bases in the middle. The CDR3 covers 10 residues. Here the CDR3 reads CASFLAEAFF. CDR3 bases: TGTGCCTCCTTTCTCGCTGAAGCTTTCTTT.

The chain recombines TRBV6-5 with TRBJ2-1; 9 nucleotides match TRBD1. CDR3 length equals 14 residues. J lost 8 bases, V lost 4 bases, and 6 bases had no gene match. The germline CDR1 and CDR2 sequences are MNHEY and SVGAGI. CDR3 sequence reads: CASSLLQGADEQFF. The CDR3 bases are TGTGCCAGCAGTTTGTTACAGGGGGCAGATGAGCAGTTCTTC.

In this sample, this clonotype turned up a few times. V usage is TRBV11-2 and J usage is TRBJ1-2; D not certain. Trimming pared 3 bases from V and 8 bases from J, leaving 13 bases between. This CDR3 is 13 amino acids long. CDR1 is SGHAT, CDR2 FQNNGV, per germline. As DNA, the CDR3 is TGTGCCAGCAGCTTGGTCAGGAGGTGGGGCTACACCTTC. As protein: CASSLVRRWGYTF.

This clonotype was counted between two and nine times. The gene calls are TRBV12-3 or TRBV12-4 and TRBJ2-7; D is undetermined. The CDR3 has 11 residues. V shed 6 bases and J shed 3 bases, with 6 bases lying between them. The CDR3 DNA reads TGTGCCAGCAGACAGAACTACGAGCAGTACTTC. This sequence encodes CASRQNYEQYF.

In its sample, this clonotype was seen a few times. This rearrangement joins TRBV7-9 to TRBJ2-5; 7 bases match TRBD1. Germline loops: CDR1 SEHNR, CDR2 FQNEAQ (reference sequence). With V trimmed by 4 bases and J by 3 bases, 2 bases remained unmatched. CDR3 size: 13 residues. In nucleotides, the CDR3 is TGTGCCAGCAGCTCAGACAGGGAAGAGACCCAGTACTTC. Its protein product is CASSSDREETQYF.

The DNA for the CDR3 is TGCGCCAGCAGCTTGGCGACGGATTACGAGCAGTACTTC. Protein: CASSLATDYEQYF. The chain is built from TRBV5-1 and TRBJ2-7; D unclear. V lost 0 bases and J lost 4, with 8 bases in between. This CDR3 is built from 13 residues. Germline V CDR1 and CDR2: SGHRS, YFSETQ.

Many counts were recorded for this clonotype. The J gene is TRBJ1-1, the V gene TRBV5-1; D is undetermined. V was clipped by 1 base and J by 3 bases, with 13 bases between them. Germline V gene data show CDR1 as SGHRS and CDR2 as YFSETQ. There are 15 residues in the CDR3. This CDR3 is CASSLTREYDTEAFF. DNA of the CDR3: TGCGCCAGCAGCTTGACCCGGGAGTATGACACTGAAGCTTTCTTT. The full variable domain, in which reference TRBV5-1 and TRBJ1-1 provide the parts outside the CDR3, is KAGVTQTPRYLIKTRGQQVTLSCSPISGHRSVSWYQQTPGQGLQFLFEYFSETQRNKGNFPGRFSGRQFSNSRSEMNVSTLELGDSALYLCASSLTREYDTEAFFGQGTRLTVV.

The table lists this clonotype with a few counts. The rearrangement joins TRBV18 to TRBJ1-2; no definite D call. This CDR3 comprises 14 residues. V was shortened by 3 bases and J by 7 bases, with 15 bases between the two germline ends. The germline V gene has CDR1 KGHSH and CDR2 LQKENI. The CDR3 DNA reads TGTGCCAGCTCACCGGGTGGCTGGGATCCTGGCTACACCTTC. It is translated as CASSPGGWDPGYTF.

This clonotype was recorded at least ten times. The V call is TRBV3-1, the J call TRBJ2-1; 9 bases fit TRBD2. With 0 bases clipped from V and 7 bases from J, the junction kept 16 bases outside the gene matches. There are 19 residues in the CDR3. The germline CDR1 and CDR2 sequences are LGHDT and YNNKEL (reference sequence). For the CDR3, the DNA is TGTGCCAGCAGCCAAGATGGGCCGCCGGCTAGCGGGATATTTAATGAGCAGTTCTTC. Translating it yields CASSQDGPPASGIFNEQFF.

The sample holds a few counts of this clonotype. V usage is TRBV12-3 or TRBV12-4 and J usage is TRBJ1-1; D gene uncertain. The V and J ends lost 2 bases and 9 bases respectively, with 10 bases between them. This CDR3 has 12 residues. The CDR3 reads CASSLIVGQAFF. The DNA for the CDR3 is TGTGCCAGCAGTTTAATTGTCGGGCAAGCTTTCTTT.

In its sample, this clonotype was seen many times. The chain joins TRBV12-3 or TRBV12-4 to TRBJ2-7; TRBD1 is a possible D gene (6 bases). The length of the CDR3 is 12 residues. The germline V and J ends were trimmed by 3 bases and 6 bases, with 9 bases remaining between them. The CDR3: CASSFTGREQYF. DNA for the CDR3: TGTGCCAGCAGTTTTACAGGGCGCGAGCAGTACTTC.